Listed below are T cell receptor beta chains from one sample, sequenced in a study of OX40 agonist ivuxolimab in advanced cancers. Some clones are missing from TCRdb's copy, which holds only in-frame ones; the method was immunoSEQ multiplex PCR. The sample holds fewer than 45,000 clones; about 90% are singletons and the top ten take under 0.65%. This specimen was CD4+ or CD8+ T cells sorted from blood, taken in a trial of the OX40 agonist ivuxolimab. These receptor sequences come from an adult with an advanced solid tumor such as melanoma, head and neck, liver or kidney cancer. CDR3s include the opening cysteine and the closing phenylalanine or tryptophan. The D gene is left open where the match is weak. Size tells how often a clone was seen (once, few, many) or the class of an expanded clone, and some rows leave it out.

TRBJ2-7,TRBV6-5,.,.,CASSYSGASSYEQYF,TGTGCCAGCAGTTACTCGGGCGCCAGCTCCTACGAGCAGTACTTC
TRBJ2-3,TRBV4-3,TRBD2,.,CASSQNTAGVADTQYF,TGCGCCAGCAGCCAAAACACAGCGGGGGTCGCAGATACGCAGTATTTT
TRBJ1-2,TRBV19,.,.,CASSMEFFGRGDYGYTF,.
TRBJ2-1,TRBV7-3,TRBD1,.,CASSLVGTAVPNEQFF,TGTGCCAGCAGCCTGGTCGGGACAGCCGTCCCCAATGAGCAGTTCTTC
TRBJ2-3,TRBV2,TRBD2,.,CASSALAGGADTQYF,TGTGCCAGCAGTGCGCTAGCGGGGGGAGCAGATACGCAGTATTTT
TRBJ2-2,TRBV4-3,.,.,CASSQERGGWGELFF,TGCGCCAGCAGCCAAGAGAGGGGGGGGTGGGGGGAGCTGTTTTTT
TRBJ2-5,TRBV7-7,.,.,CASSLRWGRTQYF,TGTGCTAGCAGCTTAAGGTGGGGGCGGACCCAGTACTTC
TRBJ2-7,TRBV11-2,.,once,CASSYQGYEQYF,TGTGCCAGCAGCTACCAGGGCTACGAGCAGTACTTC
TRBJ2-7,TRBV6-5,TRBD1,.,CASSYGTGGNYEQYF,TGTGCCAGCAGTTACGGCACAGGGGGAAACTACGAGCAGTACTTC
TRBJ1-2,TRBV5-4,.,.,CASSLEGHPVSGYTF,TGTGCCAGCAGCTTGGAAGGACACCCCGTTAGTGGCTACACCTTC
TRBJ1-6,TRBV6-1,.,.,CASSEEVAGQYNSPLHF,TGTGCCAGCAGTGAAGAAGTGGCAGGACAGTATAATTCACCCCTCCACTTT
TRBJ1-2,TRBV5-6,TRBD1,.,CASSLMEGAHGYTF,TGTGCCAGCAGCTTGATGGAGGGGGCGCATGGCTACACCTTC
TRBJ1-4,TRBV10-3,TRBD1,.,CAISGTGFVTNEKLFF,TGTGCCATCAGTGGGACAGGGTTTGTCACTAATGAAAAACTGTTTTTT
TRBJ1-2,TRBV10-3,.,.,CAISVDGLYGYTF,TGTGCCATCAGTGTTGACGGATTATATGGCTACACCTTC
TRBJ1-5,TRBV6-6,.,.,CASTLEGVGNQPQHF,TGTGCCAGCACCTTGGAAGGAGTCGGTAATCAGCCCCAGCATTTT
TRBJ1-5,TRBV23-1,.,.,CASSNTGEGNQPQHF,TGCGCCAGCAGTAACACCGGGGAAGGCAATCAGCCCCAGCATTTT
TRBJ1-6,TRBV2,TRBD1,.,CASSFSPGQNNSPLHF,TGTGCCAGCAGTTTTAGTCCGGGACAGAATAATTCACCCCTCCACTTT
TRBJ1-2,TRBV30,.,.,CAWRPGEDYGYTF,TGTGCCTGGAGACCCGGGGAGGACTATGGCTACACCTTC
TRBJ2-3,TRBV7-2,.,.,CASSLARGGRTDTQYF,TGTGCCAGCAGCTTGGCCCGCGGGGGCCGCACAGATACGCAGTATTTT
TRBJ1-6,TRBV10-3,.,.,CAISVALPGSSPLHF,TGTGCCATCAGTGTCGCGCTCCCAGGGAGCTCACCCCTCCACTTT
TRBJ2-6,TRBV10-1,.,.,CASSYFTAQSRANVLTF,TGCGCCAGCAGTTATTTTACCGCACAAAGTCGGGCCAACGTCCTGACTTTC
TRBJ1-2,TRBV9,.,.,CASSVVMGYGYTF,TGTGCCAGCAGCGTAGTTATGGGCTATGGCTACACCTTC
TRBJ1-2,TRBV4-2,.,once,CASSRTGSRNYGYTF,TGTGCCAGCAGCCGAACAGGGTCCCGCAACTATGGCTACACCTTC
TRBJ2-7,TRBV5-1,TRBD1,.,CASSLGTGMNEQYF,TGCGCCAGCAGCTTGGGGACAGGGATGAACGAGCAGTACTTC
TRBJ2-1,TRBV5-4,TRBD1,.,CASSPGQVNEQFF,TGTGCCAGCAGCCCGGGACAGGTCAATGAGCAGTTCTTC
TRBJ2-3,TRBV6-4,.,.,CASSPESADTQYF,TGTGCCAGCAGTCCCGAGTCGGCAGATACGCAGTATTTT
TRBJ2-2,TRBV21-1,.,.,CASSKSGVWVNTGELFF,TGTGCCAGCAGCAAAAGTGGAGTTTGGGTTAACACCGGGGAGCTGTTTTTT
TRBJ1-6,TRBV7-2,.,.,CASSDLGRAYNSPLHF,TGTGCCAGCAGCGACCTCGGTAGGGCCTATAATTCACCCCTCCACTTT
TRBJ2-4,TRBV7-2,.,.,CASSLGGQPGRNIQYF,TGTGCCAGCAGCTTAGGAGGACAGCCTGGTAGGAACATTCAGTACTTC
TRBJ2-7,TRBV4-1,TRBD1,.,CASSQDRGYYEQYF,TGCGCCAGCAGCCAAGACAGGGGGTACTACGAGCAGTACTTC
TRBJ1-1,TRBV5-4,TRBD1,once,CASSWGQLNTEAFF,TGTGCCAGCAGCTGGGGACAGTTGAACACTGAAGCTTTCTTT
TRBJ1-2,TRBV29-1,TRBD1,.,CSARGAGTGGGGYTF,TGCAGCGCCCGTGGGGCCGGGACAGGGGGCGGTGGCTACACCTTC
TRBJ1-3,TRBV7-9,.,.,CASSLVLGRNSGNTIYF,TGTGCCAGCAGCTTAGTGTTGGGCAGGAACTCTGGAAACACCATATATTTT
TRBJ2-4,TRBV10-3,.,.,CAISELDENIQYF,TGTGCCATCAGTGAGTTAGACGAAAACATTCAGTACTTC
TRBJ2-5,TRBV7-9,TRBD1,.,CASSLSLGQPPVKETQYF,TGTGCCAGCAGCTTGAGTCTGGGACAGCCTCCCGTAAAGGAGACCCAGTACTTC
TRBJ1-2,TRBV6-5,.,.,CASSYSIFASGYTF,TGTGCCAGCAGTTACTCGATTTTTGCCAGTGGCTACACCTTC
TRBJ2-7,TRBV6-5,TRBD1,.,CASSKSGTGMREQYF,TGTGCCAGCAGTAAATCCGGGACAGGGATGAGGGAGCAGTACTTC